This TCR beta chain was obtained from a study of cytomegalovirus exposure and HLA in healthy donors. Study overall: Of some 360 genotyped donors, roughly 81% clustered with self-reported Caucasian donors.

The PCR made use of 60 Vbeta and 13 Jbeta primers. Clones were sequenced by immunoSEQ multiplex PCR, and TCRdb holds only the in-frame ones, with some missing. The top ten hold about 1.5% of the sample, which has under 150,000 clones, approximately 87% seen once. Findings of the study overall: In a later analysis, CMV-associated beta chains were mostly HLA-associated, it appeared.

Turning to this clone: Its specificity is not known.

The study sampled nominally healthy donors, though unrecorded immune exposures were likely. Sequencing input: PBMCs. The TCR comes from a man aged 35-49 years in good health and CMV-seronegative.

The CDR3 is CAIGDRNMNTEAFF. CDR3 coding DNA: TGTGCCATCGGCGACAGAAACATGAACACTGAAGCTTTCTTT. The chain recombines TRBV10-3 with TRBJ1-1; D possibly corresponds to TRBD1 (5 bases). This CDR3 has 14 residues. Germline loops: CDR1 ENHRY, CDR2 SYGVKD. V lost 8 bases and J lost 0, with 13 bases in between.